These 14 T cell receptor beta chains were sequenced from one sample in a study of T cells after yellow fever vaccination. TCRdb used MiXCR to reprocess the 5' RACE reads, holding one entry per CDR3 protein. The data hold about 360,000 distinct CDR3 sequences, with 6.2% observed a single time. The sequences come from PBMCs, collected 5 days after the yellow fever booster vaccination. The receptors were sampled from a man under 40 who received the YFV17D yellow fever vaccine.

The J gene is TRBJ2-1, the V gene TRBV10-1; TRBD2 aligns across 7 bases. Germline loops: CDR1 WNHNN, CDR2 SYGVQD (reference sequence). Germline trimming cut 0 bases from V and 0 bases from J; bases unmatched to any gene: 5. The CDR3 spans 17 residues. For the CDR3, the DNA is TGCGCCAGCAGTGAGTCGGCTAGCGGTGGCTCCTACAATGAGCAGTTCTTC. Amino acid sequence: CASSESASGGSYNEQFF.

This clonotype was detected many times. The chain links TRBV20-1 to TRBJ1-1; D unclear. The CDR3 runs to 11 residues. V was clipped by 6 bases and J by 2 bases, with 7 bases between them. Germline V gene lookup returns CDR1 DFQATT and CDR2 SNEGSKA (reference sequence). In nucleotides, the CDR3 is TGCAGTGCGAGGTCTAACACTGAAGCTTTCTTT. This encodes CSARSNTEAFF.

The chain employs TRBV5-8 and TRBJ1-5; possibly TRBD1 for D (5 bases). Germline V CDR1 and CDR2: SGHTS, YDEGEE. CDR3 length equals 17 residues. V was clipped by 0 bases and J by 0 bases, with 13 bases between them. CDR3 sequence: CASSLGPRGYSNQPQHF. The CDR3 nucleotides read TGTGCCAGCAGCTTGGGCCCCCGGGGCTATAGCAATCAGCCCCAGCATTTT.

CDR3 amino acids: CAWKGTSGPYEQYF. CDR3 nucleotides: TGTGCCTGGAAAGGGACTAGCGGACCCTACGAGCAGTACTTC. The genes are TRBV30 and TRBJ2-7, with 11 positions matching TRBD2. Germline CDR1 is GTSNPN and CDR2 is SVGIG (reference sequence). Trimming took 4 bases from V and 2 from J; bases not matched to a gene: 4. CDR3 length: 14 residues.

This clonotype was detected ten times or more. This chain joins TRBV5-1 and TRBJ2-1; 12 positions agree with TRBD2. The V gene's germline CDR1 is SGHRS and CDR2 YFSETQ. The CDR3 loop spans 15 amino acids. Trimming cost V 7 bases and J 6 bases; bases outside gene matches: 8. CDR3 amino acids: CASLPTSGRINEQFF. In DNA, the CDR3 is TGCGCCAGCCTTCCAACTAGCGGGAGGATCAATGAGCAGTTCTTC.

In its sample, this clonotype was seen many times. The CDR3 bases are TGTGCCATCAATCGGGGGGCAGAAACAGATACGCAGTATTTT. The encoded protein is CAINRGAETDTQYF. The chain joins TRBV10-3 to TRBJ2-3, with a tentative D call TRBD2 (7 bases). V lost 7 bases to trimming and J lost 3 bases, with 14 bases between them. This CDR3 comprises 14 residues. Per the germline V gene, CDR1 is ENHRY and CDR2 is SYGVKD.

This clonotype was picked up a small number of times. The chain joins TRBV18 to TRBJ2-5; D unclear. The CDR3 is made up of 15 amino acids. Germline V gene sequence: CDR1 KGHSH, CDR2 LQKENI. V was cut by 3 bases and J by 9 bases, with 20 bases left in between. CDR3 DNA: TGTGCCAGCTCACCTACGAATAGCCTTCTATTTCCCCAGTACTTC. Residues: CASSPTNSLLFPQYF.

The gene calls are TRBV10-2 and TRBJ2-6, with D possibly TRBD2 on 6 matching bases. Deletions cut 7 bases from V and 13 bases from J, with 11 bases between. CDR3 length equals 11 residues. The germline V gene encodes CDR1 WSHSY and CDR2 SAAADI. CDR3 sequence: CASTKEGVLTF. CDR3 nucleotide sequence: TGCGCCAGCACTAAGGAGGGGGTCCTGACTTTC.

This clonotype has only a few counts. V usage is TRBV5-1 and J usage is TRBJ2-5; D is unresolved. Per the germline V gene, CDR1 is SGHRS and CDR2 is YFSETQ. The CDR3 sequence is 15 residues long. V was pared by 1 base and J by 1 base, with 11 bases between. In DNA, the CDR3 is TGCGCCAGCAGCTTGATCCCAGCGACCCAAGAGACCCAGTACTTC. Its protein product is CASSLIPATQETQYF.

This clonotype occurred many times. V is TRBV12-3 or TRBV12-4 and J is TRBJ1-1; D unresolved. The CDR3 is made up of 14 amino acids. The V and J ends lost 1 base and 1 base respectively, with 7 bases between them. CDR3 sequence reads: CASSLGQPNTEAFF. CDR3 DNA: TGTGCCAGCAGTTTAGGGCAGCCGAACACTGAAGCTTTCTTT.

This clonotype was counted a few times. The chain carries TRBV20-1 and TRBJ1-5; D remains unclear. V shed 6 bases and J shed 5 bases, with 11 bases lying between them. Germline V CDR1 and CDR2: DFQATT, SNEGSKA (reference sequence). This CDR3 is built from 12 residues. The CDR3 DNA sequence: TGCAGTGCCAACAGTGGGGATCAGCCCCAGCATTTT. Its translation is CSANSGDQPQHF.

About this clonotype: One end of the junction is discordant with germline, which a read error may explain. The genes are TRBV20-1 and TRBJ2-3, with TRBD2 matching over 14 bases. CDR1 DFQATT and CDR2 SNEGSKA come from the germline V gene (reference sequence). The CDR3 covers 16 residues. The CDR3 is CCASPGLAGEGDTQYF. In DNA form, the CDR3 reads TGCTGTGCTAGTCCGGGACTAGCGGGAGAGGGGGATACGCAGTATTTT.

This clonotype has at least ten counts. V usage is TRBV6-2 or TRBV6-3 and J usage is TRBJ2-7; D uncertain. Trimming removed 3 bases at V and 5 bases at J, with 11 bases between. Germline CDR1 MNHEY, CDR2 SVGEGT. This CDR3 contains 13 residues. CDR3 nucleotide sequence: TGTGCCAGCAGTTATGTACCTCACGACGAGCAGTACTTC. This gives the protein CASSYVPHDEQYF.

This clonotype has a count of ten or more. The chain has TRBV18 and TRBJ2-3; unclear D gene. The CDR3 sequence is 17 residues long. V gave up 0 bases and J gave up 2 bases, with 15 bases separating them. Germline loops: CDR1 KGHSH, CDR2 LQKENI. In DNA, the CDR3 is TGTGCCAGCTCACCACCGGATCGTGAACCTACCACAGATACGCAGTATTTT. This encodes CASSPPDREPTTDTQYF.